This T cell receptor beta chain was captured by sequencing in a study of shared clonotypes between healthy human individuals. Looking at the study overall: The donors, two women and three men, were aged 18 to 49. Study-wide points: Relative to their counterparts shared across all four donors, non-shared clonotypes exhibited diminished generation probabilities.

On sorted subsets, replicate PCRs used 150 to 250 ng DNA, or 25,000 to 35,000 T cell genomes. Libraries were prepared by immunoSEQ multiplex PCR; TCRdb keeps only in-frame clonotypes and omits some of them. The data contain a few million clones, 90% to 95% of them singletons. V lost 2 bases and J 8 bases, leaving 16 bases between the germline ends. CDR1 and CDR2 from the germline V gene are SGHTA and FQGNSA. The CDR3 is 15 residues long. Concerning this clone: As yet, its antigen is unknown.

The study enrolled healthy HIV-negative adults without recent acute infections or vaccinations as donors. This receptor was taken from a man between 18 and 35 years old in good health. The sample was naive CD4+ T cells sorted from blood. As for subset: CD45RA+ positively selected. The chain uses TRBV7-2 and TRBJ2-1; possibly TRBD2 for D (6 bases). The CDR3 here is CASSLSGLIYDEQFF. DNA of the CDR3: TGTGCCAGCAGCTTATCGGGACTGATTTACGATGAGCAGTTCTTC.